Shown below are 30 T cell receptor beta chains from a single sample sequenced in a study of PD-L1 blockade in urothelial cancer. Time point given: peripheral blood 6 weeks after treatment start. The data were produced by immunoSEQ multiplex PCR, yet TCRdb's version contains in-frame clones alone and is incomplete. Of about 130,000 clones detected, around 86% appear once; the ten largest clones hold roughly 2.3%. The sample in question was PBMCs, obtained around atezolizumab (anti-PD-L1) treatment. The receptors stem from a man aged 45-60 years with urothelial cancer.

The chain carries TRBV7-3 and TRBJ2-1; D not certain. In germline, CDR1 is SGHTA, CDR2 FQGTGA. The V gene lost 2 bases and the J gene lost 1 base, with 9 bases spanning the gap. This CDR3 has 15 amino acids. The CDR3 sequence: CASSLGPGSYNEQFF. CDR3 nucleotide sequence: TGTGCCAGCAGCTTAGGTCCGGGTTCCTACAATGAGCAGTTCTTC.

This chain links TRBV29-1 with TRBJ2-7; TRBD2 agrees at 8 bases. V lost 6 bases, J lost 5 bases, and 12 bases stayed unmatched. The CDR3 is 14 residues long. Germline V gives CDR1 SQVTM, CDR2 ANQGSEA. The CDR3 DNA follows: TGCAGCGTGAAAGATGCGGGGGGCGGCAACGAGCAGTACTTC. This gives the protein CSVKDAGGGNEQYF.

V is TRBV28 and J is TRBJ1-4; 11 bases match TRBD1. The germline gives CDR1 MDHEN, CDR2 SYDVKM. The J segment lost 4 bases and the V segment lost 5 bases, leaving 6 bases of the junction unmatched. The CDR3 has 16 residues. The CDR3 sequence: CASSGQGAFFNEKLFF. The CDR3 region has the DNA TGTGCCAGCAGTGGACAGGGGGCGTTTTTTAATGAAAAACTGTTTTTT.

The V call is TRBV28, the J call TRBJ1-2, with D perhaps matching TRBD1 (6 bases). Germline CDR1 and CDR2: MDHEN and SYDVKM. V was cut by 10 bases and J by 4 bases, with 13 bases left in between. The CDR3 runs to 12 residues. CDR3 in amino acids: CATRGGGYGYTF. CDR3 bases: TGTGCCACCCGGGGGGGCGGCTATGGCTACACCTTC.

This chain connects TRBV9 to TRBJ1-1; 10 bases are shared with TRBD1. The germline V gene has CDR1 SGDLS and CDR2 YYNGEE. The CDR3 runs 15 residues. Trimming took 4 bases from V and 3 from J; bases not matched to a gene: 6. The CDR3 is CASSLWTGGDTEAFF. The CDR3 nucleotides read TGTGCCAGCAGCCTTTGGACAGGGGGTGACACTGAAGCTTTCTTT.

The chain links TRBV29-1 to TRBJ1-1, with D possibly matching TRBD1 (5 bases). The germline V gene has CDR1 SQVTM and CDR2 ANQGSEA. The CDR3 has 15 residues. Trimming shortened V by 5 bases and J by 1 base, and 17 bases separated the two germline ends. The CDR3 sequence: CSVHSAAGRNTEAFF. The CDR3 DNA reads TGCAGCGTTCATTCGGCGGCAGGGCGGAACACTGAAGCTTTCTTT. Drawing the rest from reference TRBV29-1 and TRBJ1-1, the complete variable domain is SAVISQKPSRDICQRGTSLTIQCQVDSQVTMMFWYRQQPGQSLTLIATANQGSEATYESGFVIDKFPISRPNLTFSTLTVSNMSPEDSSIYLCSVHSAAGRNTEAFFGQGTRLTVV.

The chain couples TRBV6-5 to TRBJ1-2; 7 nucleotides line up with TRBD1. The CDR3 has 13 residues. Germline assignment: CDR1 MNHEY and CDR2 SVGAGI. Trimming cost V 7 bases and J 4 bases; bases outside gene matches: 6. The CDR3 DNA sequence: TGTGCCAGCACTCAGGGGGGCGCCTATGGCTACACCTTC. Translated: CASTQGGAYGYTF.

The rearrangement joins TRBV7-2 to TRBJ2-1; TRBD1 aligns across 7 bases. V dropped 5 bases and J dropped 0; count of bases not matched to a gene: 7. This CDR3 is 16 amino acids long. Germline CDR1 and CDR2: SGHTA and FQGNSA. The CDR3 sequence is CASSLRTGSSYNEQFF. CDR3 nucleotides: TGTGCCAGCAGCCTCCGGACAGGCAGCTCCTACAATGAGCAGTTCTTC.

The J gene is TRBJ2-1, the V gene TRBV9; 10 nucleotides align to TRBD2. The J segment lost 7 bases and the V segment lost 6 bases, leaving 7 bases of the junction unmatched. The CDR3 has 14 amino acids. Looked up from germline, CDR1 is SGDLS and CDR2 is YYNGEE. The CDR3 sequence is CASTSGRWRNEQFF. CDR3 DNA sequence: TGTGCCAGCACTAGCGGGAGATGGAGGAATGAGCAGTTCTTC.

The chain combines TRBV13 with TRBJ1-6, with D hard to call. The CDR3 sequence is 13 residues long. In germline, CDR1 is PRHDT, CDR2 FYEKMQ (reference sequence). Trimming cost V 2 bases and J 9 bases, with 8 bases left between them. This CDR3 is CASSLQNFSPLHF. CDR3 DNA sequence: TGTGCCAGCAGCTTACAAAACTTTTCACCCCTCCACTTT.

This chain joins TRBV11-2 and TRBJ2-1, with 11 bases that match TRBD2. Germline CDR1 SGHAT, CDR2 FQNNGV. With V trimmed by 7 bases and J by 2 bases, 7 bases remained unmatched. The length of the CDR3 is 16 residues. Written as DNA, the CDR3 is TGTGCCAGCACCAGGACTAGCGGGTCCGCCTACAATGAGCAGTTCTTC. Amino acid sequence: CASTRTSGSAYNEQFF.

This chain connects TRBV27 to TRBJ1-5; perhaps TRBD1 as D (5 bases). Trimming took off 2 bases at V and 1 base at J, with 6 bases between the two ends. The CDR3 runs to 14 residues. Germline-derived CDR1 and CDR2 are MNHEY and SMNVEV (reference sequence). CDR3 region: CASSLGASNQPQHF. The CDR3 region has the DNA TGTGCCAGCAGTTTAGGGGCGAGCAATCAGCCCCAGCATTTT.

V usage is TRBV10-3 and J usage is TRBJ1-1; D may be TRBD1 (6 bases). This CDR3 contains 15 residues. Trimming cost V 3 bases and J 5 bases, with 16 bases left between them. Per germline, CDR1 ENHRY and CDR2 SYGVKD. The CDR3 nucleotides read TGTGCCATCAGTGATCGCGTCAGGGGAGGGACTGAAGCTTTCTTT. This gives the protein CAISDRVRGGTEAFF.

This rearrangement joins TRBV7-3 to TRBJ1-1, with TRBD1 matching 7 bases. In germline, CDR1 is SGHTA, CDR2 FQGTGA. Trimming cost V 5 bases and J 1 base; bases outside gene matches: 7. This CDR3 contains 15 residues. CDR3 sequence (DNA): TGTGCCAGCAGCCACCCGGGACAGCCGAACACTGAAGCTTTCTTT. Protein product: CASSHPGQPNTEAFF.

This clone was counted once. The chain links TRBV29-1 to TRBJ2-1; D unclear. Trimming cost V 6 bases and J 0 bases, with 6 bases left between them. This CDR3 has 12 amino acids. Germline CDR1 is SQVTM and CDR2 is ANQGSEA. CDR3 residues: CSVSPSYNEQFF. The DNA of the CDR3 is TGCAGCGTGAGCCCCTCCTACAATGAGCAGTTCTTC.

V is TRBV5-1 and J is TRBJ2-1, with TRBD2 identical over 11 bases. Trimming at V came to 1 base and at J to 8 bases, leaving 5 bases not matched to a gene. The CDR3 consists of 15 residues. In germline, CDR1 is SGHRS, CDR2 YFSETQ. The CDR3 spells CASSLQLAGVDEQFF. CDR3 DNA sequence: TGCGCCAGCAGCTTGCAACTAGCGGGAGTCGATGAGCAGTTCTTC.

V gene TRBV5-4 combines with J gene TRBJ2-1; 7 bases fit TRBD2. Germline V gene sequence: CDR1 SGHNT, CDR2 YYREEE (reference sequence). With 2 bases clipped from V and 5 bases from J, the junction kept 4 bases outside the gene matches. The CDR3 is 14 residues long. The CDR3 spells CASSLEAGDNEQFF. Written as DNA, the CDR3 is TGTGCCAGCAGCTTAGAGGCGGGAGACAATGAGCAGTTCTTC. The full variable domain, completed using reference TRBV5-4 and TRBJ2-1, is ETGVTQSPTHLIKTRGQQVTLRCSSQSGHNTVSWYQQALGQGPQFIFQYYREEENGRGNFPPRFSGLQFPNYSSELNVNALELDDSALYLCASSLEAGDNEQFFGPGTRLTVL.

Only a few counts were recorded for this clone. The CDR3 nucleotides read TGTGCCAGTCGTCAGGGTTCTGGAAACACCATATATTTT. Its protein is CASRQGSGNTIYF. J is TRBJ1-3 and V is TRBV27; D perhaps matches TRBD1 (5 bases). The CDR3 is made up of 13 amino acids. Germline V gene data show CDR1 as MNHEY and CDR2 as SMNVEV (reference sequence). V lost 9 bases and J lost 1, with 10 bases in between.

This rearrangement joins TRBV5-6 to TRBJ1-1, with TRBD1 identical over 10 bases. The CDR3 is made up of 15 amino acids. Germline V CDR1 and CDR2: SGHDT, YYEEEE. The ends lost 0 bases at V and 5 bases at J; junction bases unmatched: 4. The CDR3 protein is CASSLVRTGGTEAFF. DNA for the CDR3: TGTGCCAGCAGCTTGGTCAGGACAGGGGGTACTGAAGCTTTCTTT.

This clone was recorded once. The CDR3 is CASSLSGGAYEQYF. CDR3 coding DNA: TGTGCCAGCAGCTTGTCTGGGGGGGCCTACGAGCAGTACTTC. The rearrangement links TRBV7-8 to TRBJ2-7; TRBD2 matches at 7 bases. With V trimmed by 3 bases and J by 2 bases, 4 bases remained unmatched. The CDR3 loop spans 14 amino acids. From germline, CDR1 is SGHVS and CDR2 FQNEAQ.

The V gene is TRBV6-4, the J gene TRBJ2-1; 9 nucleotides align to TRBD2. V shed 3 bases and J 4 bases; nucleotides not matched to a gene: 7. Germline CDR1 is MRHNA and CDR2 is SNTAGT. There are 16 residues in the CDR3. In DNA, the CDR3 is TGTGCCAGCAGTGAGGGGGGACTAGCTGGGTACAATGAGCAGTTCTTC. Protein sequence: CASSEGGLAGYNEQFF.

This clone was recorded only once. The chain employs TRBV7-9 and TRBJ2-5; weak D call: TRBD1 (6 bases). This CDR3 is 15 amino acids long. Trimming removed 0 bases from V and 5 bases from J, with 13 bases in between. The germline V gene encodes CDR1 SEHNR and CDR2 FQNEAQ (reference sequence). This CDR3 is CASSLAGQGRETQYF. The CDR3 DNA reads TGTGCCAGCAGCTTAGCGGGCCAGGGGCGGGAGACCCAGTACTTC.

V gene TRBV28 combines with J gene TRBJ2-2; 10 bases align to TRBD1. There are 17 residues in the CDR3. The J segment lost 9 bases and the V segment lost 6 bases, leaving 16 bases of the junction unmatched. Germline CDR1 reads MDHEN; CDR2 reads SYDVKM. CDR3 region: CASSGRETGGGRRELFF. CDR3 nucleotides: TGTGCCAGCAGCGGGCGAGAGACAGGGGGCGGACGGCGGGAGCTGTTTTTT.

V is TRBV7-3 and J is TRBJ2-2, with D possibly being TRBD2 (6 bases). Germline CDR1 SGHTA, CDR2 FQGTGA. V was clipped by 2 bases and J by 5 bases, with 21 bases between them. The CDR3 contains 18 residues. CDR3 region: CASSLEPGWGGGTGELFF. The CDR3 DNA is TGTGCCAGCAGCTTAGAGCCAGGTTGGGGCGGAGGGACCGGGGAGCTGTTTTTT.

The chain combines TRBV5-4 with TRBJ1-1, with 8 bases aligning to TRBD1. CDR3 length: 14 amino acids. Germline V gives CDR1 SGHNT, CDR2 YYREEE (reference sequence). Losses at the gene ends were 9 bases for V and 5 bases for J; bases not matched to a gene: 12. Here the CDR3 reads CATKGQGTWTEAFF. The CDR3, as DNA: TGTGCCACAAAAGGACAGGGAACATGGACTGAAGCTTTCTTT.

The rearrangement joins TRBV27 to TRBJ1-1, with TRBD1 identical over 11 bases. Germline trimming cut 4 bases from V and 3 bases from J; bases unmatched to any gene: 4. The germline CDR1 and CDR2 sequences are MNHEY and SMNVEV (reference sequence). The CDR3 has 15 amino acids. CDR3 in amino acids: CASSSRTGGYTEAFF. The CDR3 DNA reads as TGTGCCAGCAGTTCAAGGACAGGGGGCTACACTGAAGCTTTCTTT.

DNA of the CDR3: TGTGCCAGCAGTCCTCGGACTAGCGGCGCCGGGGAGCTGTTTTTT. Protein: CASSPRTSGAGELFF. The V and J genes are TRBV2 and TRBJ2-2, with 10 nucleotides matching TRBD2. Germline V lookup: CDR1 SNHLY, CDR2 FYNNEI. V lost 5 bases to trimming and J lost 6 bases; unmatched junction nucleotides: 6. The length of the CDR3 is 15 residues.

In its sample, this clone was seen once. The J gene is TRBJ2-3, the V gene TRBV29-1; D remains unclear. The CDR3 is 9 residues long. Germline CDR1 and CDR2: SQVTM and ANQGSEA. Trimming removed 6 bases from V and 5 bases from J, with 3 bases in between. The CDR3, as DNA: TGCAGCGTCGGAGATACGCAGTATTTT. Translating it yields CSVGDTQYF.

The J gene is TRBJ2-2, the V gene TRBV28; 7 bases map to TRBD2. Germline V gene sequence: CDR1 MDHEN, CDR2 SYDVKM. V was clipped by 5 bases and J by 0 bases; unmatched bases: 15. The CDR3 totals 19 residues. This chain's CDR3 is CASSKLFWREGSNTGELFF. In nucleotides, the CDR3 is TGTGCCAGCAGTAAATTGTTTTGGAGGGAGGGCTCGAACACCGGGGAGCTGTTTTTT.

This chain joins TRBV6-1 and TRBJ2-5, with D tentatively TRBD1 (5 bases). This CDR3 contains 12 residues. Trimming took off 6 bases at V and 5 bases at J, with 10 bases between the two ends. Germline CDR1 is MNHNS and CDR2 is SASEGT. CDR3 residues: CASSQGGETQYF. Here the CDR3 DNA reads TGTGCCAGCAGCCAGGGTGGGGAGACCCAGTACTTC.